What follows describes a single T cell receptor beta chain. This CDR3 contains 15 residues. V trimming: 6 bases; J trimming: 8 bases; junction bases outside the gene matches: 9. Germline assignment: CDR1 MNHEY and CDR2 SVGEGT. Next came a second PCR, run for roughly 6 to 11 cycles, which used a sample-barcoded 5' primer along with a J-beta primer mix. Each CDR3 protein is one row after TCRdb ran MiXCR on the 5' RACE reads. The table shows 750,000 to 950,000 distinct CDR3 sequences, with under 30% occurring only once. This sample was taken from a study of blood T cells in healthy people across ages. Study-level information: For every two T cells, template switching captured about one barcoded beta molecule.

These records were also assigned to another study, of T cells of mothers and their children. This second study says: Roughly 2.8 million TCR beta reads per child versus over 9 million per mother.

The TCR sequence derives from a boy between 10 and 17 years old in good health. The chain links TRBV6-2 or TRBV6-3 to TRBJ2-1, with TRBD2 matching 11 bases. The sequencing sample was made of blood. The CDR3 spells CASSSGTSGTYEQFF. The DNA for the CDR3 is TGTGCCAGCAGCTCCGGGACTAGCGGCACGTATGAGCAGTTCTTC.